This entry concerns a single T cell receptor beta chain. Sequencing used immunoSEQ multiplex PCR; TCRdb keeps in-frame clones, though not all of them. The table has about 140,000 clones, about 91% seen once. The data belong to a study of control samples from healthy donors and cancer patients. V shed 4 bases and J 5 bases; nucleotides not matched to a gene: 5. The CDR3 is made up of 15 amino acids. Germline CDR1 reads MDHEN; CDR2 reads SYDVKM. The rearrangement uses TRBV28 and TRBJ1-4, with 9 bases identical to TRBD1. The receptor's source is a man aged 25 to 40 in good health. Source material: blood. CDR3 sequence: CASSSSGTGNEKLFF. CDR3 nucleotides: TGTGCCAGCAGTTCCTCCGGGACAGGGAATGAAAAACTGTTTTTT.